This TCR beta chain was sequenced during a study of CD8+CD57+ T cells in acquired aplastic anemia. The length of the CDR3 is 18 residues. Deletions cut 0 bases from V and 3 bases from J, with 18 bases between. Researchers used genomic DNA as the template to profile TCR beta VDJ and CDR3. A single record per CDR3 protein comes from TCRdb applying MiXCR to the reads. This sample has roughly 150,000 distinct CDR3 sequences, with 40% to 50% found just once. This clonotype was detected ten times or more. Patients who underwent sequencing had shown CD8+CD57+ cell expansion by flow cytometry. The rearrangement uses TRBV6-7 and TRBJ2-4, with D uncertain. TRBV6-7 is reported as an ORF; its role is uncertain. Source material: sorted CD4+, CD8+, or CD8+CD57+ T cells (not recorded which) from PBMCs. This receptor was taken from a human donor with aplastic anemia. The CDR3 bases are TGTGCCAGCAGTTACTCGACCCACCTTCCCATTCTCAAAAACATTCAGTACTTC. Protein sequence: CASSYSTHLPILKNIQYF.